The rows below give T cell receptor beta chains drawn from one sample of a study of blood T cell repertoires in COVID-19. Only in-frame clones appear in the TCRdb table, and some are missing; sequencing was by immunoSEQ multiplex PCR. In the table there are 250,000 or so clones, around 89% of which are singletons. The source material was peripheral blood. The receptors originated from a middle-aged woman who had recovered from COVID-19. Each CDR3 is given with its conserved first and last residue. The D gene is left open where the match is weak. Some rows have no size entry. The others give once, few or many, or a class for an expanded clone.

clone size,D gene,V gene,J gene,CDR3 protein,CDR3 DNA
NA,NA,TRBV7-3,TRBJ2-2,CASSLSVGGWNTGELFF,TGTGCCAGCAGCTTATCGGTTGGGGGGTGGAACACCGGGGAGCTGTTTTTT
NA,TRBD2,TRBV7-8,TRBJ2-5,CASSLGGWEETQYF,TGTGCCAGCAGCTTGGGGGGGTGGGAGGAGACCCAGTACTTC
NA,NA,TRBV29-1,TRBJ1-4,CSVELGVNEKLFF,TGCAGCGTTGAACTAGGCGTAAATGAAAAACTGTTTTTT
NA,NA,TRBV24-1,TRBJ2-3,CATTPGLGRTDTQYF,TGTGCCACCACACCGGGACTGGGACGCACAGATACGCAGTATTTT
NA,NA,TRBV24-1,TRBJ2-1,CATTQGPYNEQFF,TGTGCCACCACACAGGGTCCCTACAATGAGCAGTTCTTC
once,NA,TRBV11-2,TRBJ2-7,CASSLVAVPTYEQYF,TGTGCCAGCAGCTTAGTAGCGGTCCCGACCTACGAGCAGTACTTC
NA,NA,TRBV30,TRBJ2-1,CAWSAGVSEQFF,TGTGCCTGGAGTGCAGGGGTGAGTGAGCAGTTCTTC
once,TRBD2,TRBV7-3,TRBJ2-1,CASSPGTRTSYNEQFF,TGTGCCAGCAGCCCCGGGACTAGAACCTCCTACAATGAGCAGTTCTTC
few,NA,TRBV5-6,TRBJ1-2,CASSFRGASGYTF,TGTGCCAGCAGCTTTCGGGGGGCTAGTGGCTACACCTTC
once,NA,TRBV10-3,TRBJ1-6,CAISERGGESPLHF,TGTGCCATCAGTGAACGAGGTGGAGAGTCACCCCTCCACTTT
NA,TRBD2,TRBV9,TRBJ2-2,CASSRTSAGELFF,TGTGCCAGCAGCAGGACTAGCGCCGGGGAGCTGTTTTTT
NA,NA,TRBV9,TRBJ1-1,CASSVAGAGFSTEAFF,TGTGCCAGCAGCGTAGCTGGGGCAGGGTTCAGCACTGAAGCTTTCTTT
NA,TRBD1,TRBV5-1,TRBJ2-5,CASSLWGRQGVETQYF,TGCGCCAGCAGCTTGTGGGGGCGACAGGGGGTGGAGACCCAGTACTTC
NA,NA,TRBV21-1,TRBJ2-7,CASGGQPPTHGTLYEQYF,TGTGCCAGCGGGGGACAGCCACCTACCCATGGGACCCTCTACGAGCAGTACTTC
few,NA,TRBV6-1,TRBJ2-1,CASSEGAGRWPNEQFF,TGTGCCAGCAGTGAAGGGGCAGGGAGGTGGCCCAATGAGCAGTTCTTC
NA,TRBD2,TRBV30,TRBJ2-2,CAWSPGGGLAGELFF,TGTGCCTGGAGCCCGGGGGGGGGCTTAGCCGGGGAGCTGTTTTTT
NA,TRBD1,TRBV19,TRBJ1-5,CASSTGAGSNQPQHF,TGTGCCAGTAGCACAGGGGCGGGTAGCAATCAGCCCCAGCATTTT
NA,TRBD2,TRBV29-1,TRBJ2-1,CSACRTSGTNNEQFF,TGCAGCGCCTGCCGGACTAGCGGGACAAACAATGAGCAGTTCTTC
NA,NA,TRBV7-3,TRBJ2-6,CASSPGRGPGANVLTF,TGTGCCAGCAGCCCCGGTCGGGGTCCGGGAGCCAACGTCCTGACTTTC
NA,NA,TRBV14,TRBJ2-5,CASSGQIGETQYF,TGTGCCAGCAGCGGCCAAATCGGGGAGACCCAGTACTTC
NA,NA,TRBV29-1,TRBJ1-1,CSVERRSGVRAKGEAFF,TGCAGCGTTGAGAGGCGCAGCGGGGTCAGGGCGAAGGGTGAAGCTTTCTTT
NA,NA,TRBV5-4,TRBJ1-3,CASSFGFGGGNTIYF,TGTGCCAGCAGCTTTGGGTTCGGGGGTGGAAACACCATATATTTT
NA,NA,TRBV19,TRBJ2-7,CASSIEAGFEQYF,TGTGCCAGTAGTATAGAGGCAGGTTTCGAGCAGTACTTC
NA,TRBD1,TRBV5-1,TRBJ1-2,CASSLGGWGQEPRKVTYTF,TGCGCCAGCAGCTTGGGAGGGTGGGGACAGGAGCCCAGGAAGGTCACCTACACCTTC
NA,TRBD2,TRBV9,TRBJ2-1,CASSVGGLAHPYNEQFF,TGTGCCAGCAGCGTAGGGGGACTAGCGCACCCCTACAATGAGCAGTTCTTC
NA,NA,TRBV5-1,TRBJ1-4,CASSPPEGRGEKLFF,TGCGCCAGCAGCCCACCGGAAGGGCGGGGTGAAAAACTGTTTTTT
NA,TRBD1,TRBV6-2/TRBV6-3,TRBJ2-3,CASSYGTGAADTQYF,TGTGCCAGCAGTTATGGGACAGGGGCCGCAGATACGCAGTATTTT
NA,TRBD1,TRBV6-5,TRBJ1-4,CASSSNRGAYEKLFF,TGTGCCAGCAGTTCGAACAGGGGTGCCTATGAAAAACTGTTTTTT
NA,TRBD2,TRBV18,TRBJ2-5,CASSRQGAVDGRAPETQYF,TGTGCCAGCTCCCGGCAGGGAGCGGTTGACGGGAGGGCACCGGAGACCCAGTACTTC
NA,NA,TRBV5-5,TRBJ2-2,CASSKPGVTGELFF,TGTGCCAGCAGCAAGCCGGGGGTCACCGGGGAGCTGTTTTTT
NA,TRBD1,TRBV5-5,TRBJ1-1,CASSSLPMTGGVAEAFF,TGTGCCAGCAGCTCCCTTCCTATGACAGGGGGAGTGGCTGAAGCTTTCTTT
NA,TRBD2,TRBV3-1/TRBV3-2,TRBJ2-7,CASSPVGGRLREQYF,TGTGCCAGCAGCCCCGTGGGCGGGAGGCTTCGCGAGCAGTACTTC
NA,NA,TRBV6-2/TRBV6-3,TRBJ2-7,CASSWGRGPYEQYF,TGTGCCAGCAGTTGGGGCAGGGGCCCGTACGAGCAGTACTTC
NA,NA,TRBV19,TRBJ1-2,CASTGYRGYTF,TGTGCCAGTACGGGATATAGGGGCTACACCTTC
once,NA,TRBV11-2,TRBJ2-1,CASSPGSLDEQFF,TGTGCCAGCAGCCCCGGGAGTCTCGATGAGCAGTTCTTC
NA,TRBD2,TRBV7-9,TRBJ2-3,CASTNPGGIPYSTDTQYF,TGTGCCAGCACCAACCCGGGGGGGATCCCTTACAGCACAGATACGCAGTATTTT
NA,TRBD2,TRBV30,TRBJ2-7,CAWSVRGGRAYEQYF,TGTGCCTGGAGTGTACGTGGCGGGAGGGCCTACGAGCAGTACTTC
NA,TRBD1,TRBV25-1,TRBJ1-5,CASSGRLQGDQPQHF,TGTGCCAGCAGTGGAAGGTTACAGGGGGATCAGCCCCAGCATTTT
NA,TRBD1,TRBV5-4,TRBJ2-3,CASSLTGADTQYF,TGTGCCAGCAGCCTGACAGGGGCAGATACGCAGTATTTT
NA,NA,TRBV3-1/TRBV3-2,TRBJ2-4,CASSHTGASGKNIQYF,TGTGCCAGCAGCCATACGGGGGCTAGCGGTAAAAACATTCAGTACTTC
NA,NA,TRBV7-9,TRBJ1-1,CASTPRGENTEAFF,TGTGCCAGCACCCCACGGGGGGAGAACACTGAAGCTTTCTTT
NA,TRBD1,TRBV11-2,TRBJ1-1,CASSSGGQTGTEAFF,TGTGCCAGCAGCTCTGGGGGACAGACGGGGACTGAAGCTTTCTTT
NA,TRBD2,TRBV19,TRBJ2-1,CASSIGPSGSDEQFF,TGTGCCAGTAGTATAGGGCCCAGCGGGAGCGATGAGCAGTTCTTC
NA,NA,TRBV30,TRBJ1-6,CAWSVGQTAVSPLHF,TGTGCCTGGAGTGTGGGCCAGACAGCCGTTTCACCCCTCCACTTT
once,NA,TRBV29-1,TRBJ1-1,CSVLAGLNTEAFF,TGCAGCGTTTTGGCAGGGTTGAACACTGAAGCTTTCTTT
NA,NA,TRBV19,TRBJ1-2,CASMEGYGYTF,TGTGCCAGTATGGAGGGCTATGGCTACACCTTC
NA,NA,TRBV25-1,TRBJ1-3,CASSVLTFSGNTIYF,TGTGCCAGCAGTGTTCTGACATTCTCTGGAAACACCATATATTTT